This T cell receptor beta chain was captured in a study of cytomegalovirus exposure and HLA in healthy donors (dated by TCRdb to about 2017). Context from the whole study: In an earlier analysis of under 600 of the donors, under 300 Gb of sequence data and 100 million or so unique TCR beta sequences from about 190 million T cells were reported. A later genetic analysis used genome-wide SNP genotypes for about 55% of the 666 donors, treating that subset as a discovery cohort. Among the roughly 390 genotyped donors, approximately 76% belonged to the genetic ancestry cluster associated with self-reported Caucasian donors. Among several hundred genotyped donors of the cohort, an average of roughly 230,000 unique TCR beta nucleotide sequences was sequenced per donor, of which approximately 18% were non-productive. Because of strong linkage in the cohort, four or five DR-DQ haplotypes were treated as single units for association and clustering. The study was designed to test whether signatures of past pathogen exposure could be identified by cataloging public T cell receptors. Roughly 300 gigabases of sequencing data and 70 million to 85 million unique TCR sequences were included in an early release covering about 620 HLA-typed donors. Both class I and class II loci were covered by HLA typing, at four-digit resolution. An earlier analysis of approximately 640 of the donors applied high-throughput TCR beta sequencing to assess whether each TCR beta V gene segment acted as functional or pseudogenic. High-throughput TCR immunosequencing, statistical association of individual TCRs with disease status, and machine learning were combined to predict cytomegalovirus infection status. A separate validation cohort of 90 to 150 different subjects was used in addition to the roughly 700-subject first cohort. Donor age, sex, ethnicity and CMV serostatus were compiled alongside the repertoire data. Every repertoire in the discovery cohort had been generated on one and the same sequencing platform. In the later analysis, no new phenotypic data were used to find candidate immune exposures; instead, reliance was placed on TCR beta sequences and their occurrence across donors. The study used immunosequencing to profile the T cell repertoires of several hundred subjects and linked those repertoires to cytomegalovirus serostatus. In a later analysis, previously published TCR beta repertoires from about 640 donors were re-analyzed and high-resolution HLA genotyping was added so that TCR occurrence patterns could be studied. The number of donors typed differed by locus, with roughly 620-640 for A, B, C, DRB1 and DQB1, roughly 550 for DQA1, nearly 610 for DPA1, and around 450 for DPB1. Study-wide conclusions, independent of this receptor: The authors suggested that the approach could potentially be generalized to other disease states and immunological phenotypes. Cytomegalovirus status was reported to be diagnosed by the classifier with high specificity and sensitivity in both the original and validation cohorts. In a later analysis, the rate of TCR association differed among HLA loci, with DRB1 alleles having the most associated TCRs and HLA-C alleles having the fewest. Correlated functional status among segregating V segments might be attributable to linkage disequilibrium, but an unknown experimental factor could not be ruled out. Strong co-occurrence of HLA alleles, especially DR and DQ, made assigning TCR associations to individual alleles difficult. Immune exposure information for the cohort was limited to CMV serostatus. In a later genetic analysis, a missense DCLRE1C variant was associated with V-gene and J-gene trimming of TCR beta chains, and the association was replicated in an independent cohort. Broadly in line with IMGT annotations, most TCR beta V segments showed up in productive rearrangements about 87% or about 30% of the time in an earlier analysis of 450 to 750 of the donors. Compared with equally common non-associated chains, HLA-associated TCR beta chains in a later analysis were more clonally expanded and had lower generation probabilities. Three of the identified cytomegalovirus-associated TCR beta chains were confirmed in vitro to be specific for cytomegalovirus antigens. The study listed 150 to 200 TCR beta chains as associated with cytomegalovirus. At a false discovery rate of 0.05, a later analysis linked 16,951 TCR beta sequences to specific HLA alleles. Most CMV-associated TCR beta chains appeared to be HLA-restricted in a later analysis, and the HLA associations seemed to be driven largely by CMV exposure. The cohort was sequenced for TCR beta chains only, and without alpha or paired-chain data the features that could be detected were limited. A later analysis reported that several top co-occurrence clusters appeared linked to parvovirus B19, influenza, CMV and Epstein-Barr virus. Because some donors lacked HLA typing at each locus, the association tests relied only on the typed subset. A later genetic analysis reported fewer N-insertions in productive TCRs among donors in an Asian-associated ancestry cluster than the roughly 700-donor mean. Sequencing depth was assumed to be roughly uniform across donors in the presence/absence analyses, though that assumption may not hold. Most TCR sequences were observed very rarely across donors, whereas some public TCRs were present in many individuals. A further reported finding was that TCR beta sequences accurately predicted the HLA-A and HLA-B alleles for most subjects in the first cohort. Some IMGT-functional V segments, including TRBV6-2 and TRBV6-3, could not be told apart with the 87-base-pair reads, so those segments were excluded. A cluster of highly shared sequence variants was judged likely to represent a technical artifact of the sequencing pipeline. Because counts were too low, about 18 rarely observed V segments, including chromosome 9 orphons, were excluded from the earlier analysis of a few hundred of the donors.

The cohort comprised more than 550 healthy bone marrow donors. At the time of sampling, all cohort members were nominally healthy, though unrecorded immune exposures were likely present. The donor was CMV seronegative and belonged to the group of 352 seronegative cohort members. Every donor gave a peripheral blood sample, and the peripheral blood mononuclear cells from that sample were used for TCR beta sequencing. The Qiagen DNeasy Blood Extraction Kit was used to extract genomic DNA from the blood cell samples. For this chain, trimming is 7 bases at the V end and 2 bases at the J end, and the number of junction bases without a gene match is 6. CDR1 and CDR2 are read off the germline V gene as SQVTM and ANQGSEA. The CDR3 measures 14 amino acids from cysteine to phenylalanine. The entry retains the CDR3 DNA only, 42 bases that are in frame from base 1. Libraries were made using the immunoSEQ multiplex PCR assay. For the multiplex PCR, a mixture combining 60 forward primers for TCR Vbeta segments and 13 reverse primers for TCR Jbeta segments was used. The CDR3 region of rearranged TCR beta genes was amplified from genomic DNA by a multiplex PCR assay. On the Illumina HiSeq System, the amplified TCR beta libraries were sequenced as 87-base-pair reads. On the authors' methods: In a later analysis, 80 million or so unique TCR beta chains were counted across the roughly 670 repertoires, and roughly 11 million of these chains were shared by at least two donors. Raw reads were error-corrected and collapsed into unique sequences by a nearest-neighbor algorithm in which closely related sequences were merged to remove PCR and sequencing errors. Alignment of CDR3 sequences to IMGT reference sequences was used to assign V, D and J gene segments. For a sequence to be retained, at least a six-nucleotide match to both a V gene segment and a J gene segment was required. A rearrangement counted as productive if the CDR3 had no stop codons and remained in frame with V and J, and every other rearrangement counted as non-productive. Following IMGT convention, CDR3 was defined as the stretch from the second conserved V-encoded cysteine to the conserved J-encoded phenylalanine. Sequences without an unambiguous match to a single V gene segment were excluded from the earlier analysis of several hundred of the donors. An earlier analysis of fewer than 750 of the donors called V segments functional above 56.7% productive rearrangements and segregating when the between-donor standard deviation exceeded 5%. A statistical classification framework was built for diagnosing cytomegalovirus status from the catalog of TCR beta chain sequences. V and J gene assignment, in a later analysis, came from comparing TCR nucleotide sequences with IMGT/GENE-DB human TR gene sequences. Using the TCRdist pipeline, a later analysis assigned CDR3 sequences along with most-parsimonious VDJ recombination scenarios. A later analysis defined each TCR beta chain by its CDR3 amino acid sequence plus V-gene family, and excluded reads lacking a unique V-gene family. In a later analysis, some 600 highly shared, low-generation-probability nucleotide sequences were removed to address suspected cross-contamination and a sequencing artifact. In a later analysis, a clonal expansion index was calculated for each public chain from normalized within-repertoire ranks of inferred template counts. In a later analysis, generation probabilities were computed using a VDJ recombination model fitted to out-of-frame rearrangements, and the results were checked against IGoR. Hypergeometric tests were used in a later analysis to score TCR-TCR, TCR-HLA and TCR-CMV co-occurrence, with a repertoire-size bias correction applied to the TCR pairs. False discovery rates were estimated in a later analysis by permuting HLA or CMV assignments 20 times. In a later analysis, co-occurring TCRs were grouped using DBSCAN, with TCRdist sequence similarity added in when clustering inside HLA-allele-positive subsets. Co-occurrence clustering excluded repertoires with fewer than 30,000 or more than 120,000 public chains, plus five with anomalous nucleotide sharing. Drawn from immuneACCESS, this table holds only the in-frame rearrangements with V and J called that TCRdb kept. Clones are partly lost; checked studies trace under half to an unresolved V gene and leave the rest unexplained. That table supplies the V and J calls and clone size; D and trimming were determined from the DNA. The sample table records roughly 130,000 clones; about 80% of these occur just once. Of the sample, about 2.5% falls within the top ten clones.

Notes on this clone: Its recognized antigen is unknown. Base qualities are not at hand, and no much larger clone is one base apart.

The specimen was PBMCs. The clonotype was recovered from a young man in good health and CMV-seronegative. Recombination linked TRBV29-1 to TRBJ2-1, and 9 bases in between align with TRBD1. The DNA is TGCAGCGCAGGGACAGGGAACACCTACAATGAGCAGTTCTTC. The encoded protein is CSAGTGNTYNEQFF.